This T cell receptor (beta chain) is from a study of T cells in Graves' hyperthyroidism and ophthalmopathy (dated by TCRdb to the late 2010s). In the study overall: To identify distinguishing TCR V-J signatures, a discovery cohort of about a hundred patients was used, comprising under 45 with Graves' ophthalmopathy and around 57 with stable Graves' hyperthyroidism. Whether ophthalmopathy could be predicted prospectively was tested in an independent validation cohort made up of roughly 19 hyperthyroidism patients plus 17 patients who later progressed to ophthalmopathy. According to the paper, TCR Vbeta CDR3 sequencing was carried out on some 140 peripheral blood samples, which came from more than 40 ophthalmopathy, 80 or so hyperthyroidism and 17 progressor patients. The approximately 98 discovery patients were randomly divided into training and test sets at a 7:3 ratio. Following sampling, methimazole starting at 30 mg daily was given to hyperthyroidism patients, and high-dose intravenous methylprednisolone was given to ophthalmopathy patients. In addition, the study compared T-cell repertoires in thyroid tissue and in blood from several Graves' hyperthyroidism patients. Points the paper makes about the study in general: Blood samples also contained most of the expanded thyroid clonotypes (frequency above 0.001), which suggests that blood repertoires may reflect thyroid immune responses. Ophthalmopathy was separated from stable hyperthyroidism by a 13 V-J signature model, with roughly 88% sensitivity and about 84% specificity obtained in cross-validation and 80%/75% obtained in testing. In validation, progression to ophthalmopathy was predicted by the model with roughly 69% sensitivity and around 75% specificity, a median of roughly 6 months before onset. No statistical method was used to fix the sample size in advance, and group allocation was not hidden from the investigators.

Any patient with an uncontrolled infection, another autoimmune disease, pregnancy or lactation was excluded. Clinical symptoms, serum thyroxine and TRAb, thyroid ultrasound, and orbital computed tomography formed the basis for the diagnoses. Total RNA was extracted using Trizol reagent, and RNA quality was assessed on an Agilent 2100 Bioanalyzer. The TCR beta CDR3 regions were amplified from RNA transcripts. The TCR CDR3 was subjected to a first round of RT-PCR using the HTBI primer set and the Qiagen OneStep RT-PCR kit. Libraries were constructed in a second round of multiplex PCR, after which size selection and purification were performed. The libraries were sequenced on an Illumina HiSeq2000 using paired-end 100 bp reads. The paper's processing steps were these. SOAPnuke was used to process the raw data, with reads discarded if the reads contained adapters or uncalled bases, had a mean Phred below 15, or lacked an exact constant-primer or identifier match. High-quality paired reads were merged using COPE v1.2.5, and each unique nucleotide sequence was defined as a clonotype. Clonotypes were aligned to IMGT TRBV, TRBD and TRBJ reference segments using MiTCR v1.1. Analysis was restricted to V-J combinations with a frequency above 0.0001, which covered 99% to 99.2% of repertoires. The TCS score was defined as F50 (clonal expansion) divided by E x V (chaos), with BLOSUM62-based TCRdist calculated between CDR3 peptides within each V-J. Welch's t-statistics and random forest reduced several hundred V-J features to 13, which were used in a naive Bayes classifier (R e1071). Thyroid-blood repertoire similarity was quantified with the Morisita-Horn index. The raw public reads went through TCRdb reprocessing: fastp at Q25, MiXCR clone calling, in-frame beta chains kept. Rows are combined by CDR3 protein, so each entry shows the most common genes and DNA. These V and J calls originate from TCRdb's pipeline instead of the authors' own analysis. A total of about 510,000 distinct CDR3 sequences appear in this sample, 46% of them only once. The ten top clones hold about 43% of the sample.

The CDR3 covers 15 residues, taking in both the cysteine and the phenylalanine. The kept DNA is CDR3 alone, 45 bases in frame from the first base. V loses 3 bases of germline sequence and J loses 9 bases, and the interval between the two ends is 15 bases. As encoded in the germline V gene, CDR1 is MNHNS while CDR2 is SASEGT. At least ten counts were recorded for this clonotype. Its antigen remains undetermined. The input lacks base qualities; no much larger clone sits a single base away. The rearranged chain carries TRBV6-1 and TRBJ1-6; the D gene is perhaps TRBD1, from 6 matching bases. This clonotype originated in an adult woman with Graves' disease, either hyperthyroidism or ophthalmopathy (not recorded which). Source material: peripheral blood or thyroid tissue (not recorded which). The nucleotide sequence reads TGTGCCAGCAGTGAGCTGGGACATGAGGGTTCACCCCTCCACTTT. It is translated as CASSELGHEGSPLHF.